This TCR beta chain is from a study of CD8 T cells in ankylosing spondylitis. This clonotype occurred a few times. Antigen specificity is unknown. V shed 3 bases and J shed 1 base, with 5 bases lying between them. Per the germline V gene, CDR1 is LNHDA and CDR2 is SQIVND (reference sequence). The CDR3 runs 13 residues. MiXCR was run by TCRdb on the 5' RACE reads, yielding one entry per CDR3 protein. This table has roughly 280,000 distinct CDR3 sequences, around 19% appearing once. General observations from the study: Reactive arthritis synovial fluid and blood were previously reported to contain some motif variants.

This receptor was obtained from a male donor with ankylosing spondylitis or in good health (not recorded which). The chain has TRBV19 and TRBJ2-3; D not certain. The source material was blood, either unsorted or a sorted T cell fraction (not recorded which). In DNA, the CDR3 is TGTGCCAGTAGTATCGGTGGCACAGATACGCAGTATTTT. Its translation: CASSIGGTDTQYF.